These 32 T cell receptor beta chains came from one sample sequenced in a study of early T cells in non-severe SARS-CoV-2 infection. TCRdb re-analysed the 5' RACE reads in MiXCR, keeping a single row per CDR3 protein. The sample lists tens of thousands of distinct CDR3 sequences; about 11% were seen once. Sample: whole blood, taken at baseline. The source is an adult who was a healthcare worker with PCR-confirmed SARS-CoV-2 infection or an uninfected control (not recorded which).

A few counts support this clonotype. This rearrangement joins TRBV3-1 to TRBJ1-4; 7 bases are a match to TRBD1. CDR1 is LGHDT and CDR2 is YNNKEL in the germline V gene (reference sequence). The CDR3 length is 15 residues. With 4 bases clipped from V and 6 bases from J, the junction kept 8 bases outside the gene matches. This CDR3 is CASSPQGQRYEKLFF. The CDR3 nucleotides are TGTGCCAGCAGCCCCCAGGGACAGCGTTATGAAAAACTGTTTTTT.

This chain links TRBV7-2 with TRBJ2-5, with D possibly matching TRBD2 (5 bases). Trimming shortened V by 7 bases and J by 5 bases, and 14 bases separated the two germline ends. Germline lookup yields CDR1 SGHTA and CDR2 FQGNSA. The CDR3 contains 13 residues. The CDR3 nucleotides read TGTGCCAGCACTCCTAGCCCGGGGGAGACCCAGTACTTC. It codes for CASTPSPGETQYF.

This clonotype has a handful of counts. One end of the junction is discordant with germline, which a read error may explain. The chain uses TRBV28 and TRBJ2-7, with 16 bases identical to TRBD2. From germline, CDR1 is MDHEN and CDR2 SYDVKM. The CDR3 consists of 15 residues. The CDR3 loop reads CASSNPGLAGGPDLF. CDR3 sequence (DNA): TGTGCCAGCAGTAACCCGGGACTAGCGGGGGGGCCTGATCTCTTC.

The CDR3, as DNA: TGTGCCAGCAGCCACCGCCAGCGGGGTACCTCCTACAATGAGCAGTTCTTC. Its translation: CASSHRQRGTSYNEQFF. The V call is TRBV7-6, the J call TRBJ2-1, with 7 bases lining up with TRBD2. The CDR3 contains 17 residues. Trimming removed 5 bases from V and 0 bases from J; junction bases left unmatched: 10. CDR1 is SGHVS and CDR2 is FNYEAQ in the germline V gene. Full variable domain (missing parts from reference TRBV7-6 and TRBJ2-1): GAGVSQSPRYKVTKRGQDVALRCDPISGHVSLYWYRQALGQGPEFLTYFNYEAQQDKSGLPNDRFSAERPEGSISTLTIQRTEQRDSAMYRCASSHRQRGTSYNEQFFGPGTRLTVL.

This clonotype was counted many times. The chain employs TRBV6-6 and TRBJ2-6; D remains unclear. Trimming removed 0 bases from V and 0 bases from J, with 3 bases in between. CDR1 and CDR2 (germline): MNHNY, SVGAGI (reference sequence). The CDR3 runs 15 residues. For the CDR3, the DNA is TGTGCCAGCAGTTACTCGAGCTCTGGGGCCAACGTCCTGACTTTC. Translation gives CASSYSSSGANVLTF.

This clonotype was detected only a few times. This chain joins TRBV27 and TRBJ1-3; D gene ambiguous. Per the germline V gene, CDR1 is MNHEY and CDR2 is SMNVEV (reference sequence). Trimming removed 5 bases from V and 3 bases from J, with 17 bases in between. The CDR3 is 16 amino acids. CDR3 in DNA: TGTGCCAGCAGTCCCCTGGCGGTAGCCGGTGGAAACACCATATATTTT. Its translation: CASSPLAVAGGNTIYF.

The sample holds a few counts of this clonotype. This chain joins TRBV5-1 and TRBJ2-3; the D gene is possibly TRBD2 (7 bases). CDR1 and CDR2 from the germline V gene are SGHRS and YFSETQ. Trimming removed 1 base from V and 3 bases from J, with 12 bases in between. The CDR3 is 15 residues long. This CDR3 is CASSLMGGPTDTQYF. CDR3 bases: TGCGCCAGCAGCTTGATGGGGGGGCCGACAGATACGCAGTATTTT.

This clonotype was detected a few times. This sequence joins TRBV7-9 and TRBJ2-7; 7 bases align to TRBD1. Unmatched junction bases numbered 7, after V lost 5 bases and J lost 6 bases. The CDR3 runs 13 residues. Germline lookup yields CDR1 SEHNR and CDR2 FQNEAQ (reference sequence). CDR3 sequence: CASSQRDSSEQYF. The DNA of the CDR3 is TGTGCCAGCAGCCAGAGGGACAGCAGCGAGCAGTACTTC.

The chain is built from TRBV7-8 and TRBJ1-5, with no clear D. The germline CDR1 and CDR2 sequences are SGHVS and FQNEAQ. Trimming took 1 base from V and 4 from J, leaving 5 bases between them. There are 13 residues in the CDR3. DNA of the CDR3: TGTGCCAGCAGCTTAGACCCTAATCAGCCCCAGCATTTT. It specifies CASSLDPNQPQHF.

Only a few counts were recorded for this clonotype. Here the CDR3 reads CASSPRPAGANTEAFF. The DNA for the CDR3 is TGTGCCAGCTCACCAAGGCCCGCCGGGGCGAACACTGAAGCTTTCTTT. The gene calls are TRBV18 and TRBJ1-1; D might be TRBD1 (5 bases). CDR1 is KGHSH, CDR2 LQKENI, per germline. The length of the CDR3 is 16 residues. Trimming cost V 2 bases and J 1 base, with 14 bases left between them.

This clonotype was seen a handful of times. DNA for the CDR3: TGTGCCAGCAGCCTTGGGGGCGGGGGCCACAATGAGCAGTTCTTC. It codes for CASSLGGGGHNEQFF. The chain recombines TRBV7-2 with TRBJ2-1; tentatively, D is TRBD2 (7 bases). CDR1 and CDR2 (germline): SGHTA, FQGNSA. V lost 5 bases and J 5 bases, leaving 16 bases between the germline ends. The CDR3 totals 15 residues.

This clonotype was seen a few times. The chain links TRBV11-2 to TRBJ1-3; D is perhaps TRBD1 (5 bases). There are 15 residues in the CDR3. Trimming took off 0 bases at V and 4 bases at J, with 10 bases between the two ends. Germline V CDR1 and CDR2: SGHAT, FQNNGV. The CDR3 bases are TGTGCCAGCAGCTTAGACGTGACAGTGGGAAACACCATATATTTT. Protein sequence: CASSLDVTVGNTIYF.

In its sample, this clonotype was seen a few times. In nucleotides, the CDR3 is TGTGCCTGGAAGCCCCCGGGCACTGAAGCTTTCTTT. This sequence encodes CAWKPPGTEAFF. The chain links TRBV30 to TRBJ1-1; D is unresolved. This CDR3 comprises 12 residues. The V gene lost 4 bases and the J gene lost 4 bases, with 10 bases spanning the gap. Germline assignment: CDR1 GTSNPN and CDR2 SVGIG (reference sequence).

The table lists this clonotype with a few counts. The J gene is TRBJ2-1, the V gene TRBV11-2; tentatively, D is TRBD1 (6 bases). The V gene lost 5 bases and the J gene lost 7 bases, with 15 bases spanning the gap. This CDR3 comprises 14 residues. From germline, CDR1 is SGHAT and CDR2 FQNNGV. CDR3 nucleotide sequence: TGTGCCAGCAGCCCTCCCGGGACACAGAATGAGCAGTTCTTC. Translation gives CASSPPGTQNEQFF.

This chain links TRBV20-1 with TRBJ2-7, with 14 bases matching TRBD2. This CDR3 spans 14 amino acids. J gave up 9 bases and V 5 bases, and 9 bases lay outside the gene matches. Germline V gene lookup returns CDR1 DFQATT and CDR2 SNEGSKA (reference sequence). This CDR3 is CSARPGLAGVGQYF. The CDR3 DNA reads TGCAGTGCTCGACCGGGACTAGCGGGGGTAGGGCAGTACTTC.

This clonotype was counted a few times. CDR3 coding DNA: TGTGCCAGCAGCTTAGCTCTGGGGCCGAGACAGGTCCAAGAGACCCAGTACTTC. Amino acids: CASSLALGPRQVQETQYF. The genes are TRBV7-9 and TRBJ2-5; D is perhaps TRBD1 (6 bases). The germline gives CDR1 SEHNR, CDR2 FQNEAQ (reference sequence). V was pared by 0 bases and J by 1 base, with 18 bases between. The CDR3 runs to 18 residues.

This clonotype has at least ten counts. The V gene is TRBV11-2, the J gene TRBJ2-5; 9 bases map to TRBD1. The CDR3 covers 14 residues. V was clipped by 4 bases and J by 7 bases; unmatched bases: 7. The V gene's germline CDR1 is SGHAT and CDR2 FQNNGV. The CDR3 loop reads CASSSLRQGGTQYF. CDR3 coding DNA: TGTGCCAGCAGCTCCCTTCGACAGGGGGGGACCCAGTACTTC.

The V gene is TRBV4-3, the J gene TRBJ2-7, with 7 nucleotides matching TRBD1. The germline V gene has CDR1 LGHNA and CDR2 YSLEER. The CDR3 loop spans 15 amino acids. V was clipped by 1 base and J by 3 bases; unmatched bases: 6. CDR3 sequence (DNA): TGCGCCAGCAGCCAAGCACAGGGGCCGAACTACGAGCAGTACTTC. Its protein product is CASSQAQGPNYEQYF.

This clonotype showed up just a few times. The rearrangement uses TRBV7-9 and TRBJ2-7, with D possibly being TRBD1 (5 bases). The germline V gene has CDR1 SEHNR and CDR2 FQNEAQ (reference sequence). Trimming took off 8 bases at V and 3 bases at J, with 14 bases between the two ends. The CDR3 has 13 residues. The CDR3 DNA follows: TGTGCCAGCGCAGGGTTTGGGAACTACGAGCAGTACTTC. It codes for CASAGFGNYEQYF.

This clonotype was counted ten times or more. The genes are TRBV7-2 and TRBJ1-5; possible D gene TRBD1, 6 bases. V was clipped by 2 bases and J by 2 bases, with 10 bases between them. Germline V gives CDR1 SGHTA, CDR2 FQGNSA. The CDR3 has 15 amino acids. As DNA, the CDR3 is TGTGCCAGCAGCTTAACCAGGGGAGGCAATCAGCCCCAGCATTTT. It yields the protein CASSLTRGGNQPQHF.

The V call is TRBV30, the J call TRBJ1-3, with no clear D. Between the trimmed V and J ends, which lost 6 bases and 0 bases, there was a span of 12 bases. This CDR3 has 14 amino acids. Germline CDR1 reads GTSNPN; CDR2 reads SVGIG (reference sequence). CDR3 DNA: TGTGCCTGTACGACTATTTCCTCTGGAAACACCATATATTTT. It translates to CACTTISSGNTIYF. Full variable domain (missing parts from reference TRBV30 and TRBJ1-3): SQTIHQWPATLVQPVGSPLSLECTVEGTSNPNLYWYRQAAGRGLQLLFYSVGIGQISSEVPQNLSASRPQDRQFILSSKKLLLSDSGFYLCACTTISSGNTIYFGEGSWLTVV.

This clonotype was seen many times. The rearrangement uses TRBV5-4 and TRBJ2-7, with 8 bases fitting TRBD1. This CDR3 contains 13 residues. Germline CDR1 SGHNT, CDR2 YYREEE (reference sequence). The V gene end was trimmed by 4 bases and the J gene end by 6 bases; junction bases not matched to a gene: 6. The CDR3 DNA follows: TGTGCCAGCAGCACCAGACAGGGGCGCGAGCAGTACTTC. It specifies CASSTRQGREQYF.

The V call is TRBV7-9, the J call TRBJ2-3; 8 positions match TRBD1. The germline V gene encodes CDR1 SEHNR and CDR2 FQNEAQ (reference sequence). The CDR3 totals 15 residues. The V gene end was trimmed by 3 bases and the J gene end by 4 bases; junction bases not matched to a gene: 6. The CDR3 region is CASSFSTGVPDTQYF. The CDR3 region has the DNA TGTGCCAGCAGCTTTTCGACAGGGGTACCAGATACGCAGTATTTT.

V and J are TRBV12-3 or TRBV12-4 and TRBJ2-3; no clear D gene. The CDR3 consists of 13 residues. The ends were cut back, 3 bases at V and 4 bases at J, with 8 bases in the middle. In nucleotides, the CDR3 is TGTGCCAGCAGTTTCATTTCGGCAGATACGCAGTATTTT. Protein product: CASSFISADTQYF.

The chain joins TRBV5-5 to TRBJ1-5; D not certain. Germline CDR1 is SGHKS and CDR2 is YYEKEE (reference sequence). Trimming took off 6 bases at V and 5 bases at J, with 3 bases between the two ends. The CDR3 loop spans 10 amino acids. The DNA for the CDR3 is TGTGCCAGCACGGATCAGCCCCAGCATTTT. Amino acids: CASTDQPQHF.

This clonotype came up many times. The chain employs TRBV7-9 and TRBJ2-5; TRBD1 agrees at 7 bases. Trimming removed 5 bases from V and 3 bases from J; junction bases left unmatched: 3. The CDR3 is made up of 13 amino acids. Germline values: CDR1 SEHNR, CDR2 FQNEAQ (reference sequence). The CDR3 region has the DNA TGTGCCAGCAGCGATGGGACAGAAGAGACCCAGTACTTC. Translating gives CASSDGTEETQYF.

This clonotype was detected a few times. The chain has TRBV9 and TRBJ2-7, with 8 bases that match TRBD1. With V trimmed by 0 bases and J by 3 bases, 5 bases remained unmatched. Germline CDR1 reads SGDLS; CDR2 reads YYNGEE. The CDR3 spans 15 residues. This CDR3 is CASSVATGTGYEQYF. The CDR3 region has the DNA TGTGCCAGCAGCGTAGCGACAGGGACAGGCTACGAGCAGTACTTC.

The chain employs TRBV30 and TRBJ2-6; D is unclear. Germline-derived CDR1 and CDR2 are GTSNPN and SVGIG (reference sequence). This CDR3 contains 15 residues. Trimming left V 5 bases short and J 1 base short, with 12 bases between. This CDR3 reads CAWLTHGSGANVLTF. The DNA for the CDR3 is TGTGCCTGGCTTACCCATGGGTCTGGGGCCAACGTCCTGACTTTC.

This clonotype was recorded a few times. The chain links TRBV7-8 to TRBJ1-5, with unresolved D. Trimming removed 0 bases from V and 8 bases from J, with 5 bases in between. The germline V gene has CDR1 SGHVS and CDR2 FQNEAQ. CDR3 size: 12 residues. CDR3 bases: TGTGCCAGCAGCTTAGCGCGTGAGCCCCAGCATTTT. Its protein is CASSLAREPQHF.

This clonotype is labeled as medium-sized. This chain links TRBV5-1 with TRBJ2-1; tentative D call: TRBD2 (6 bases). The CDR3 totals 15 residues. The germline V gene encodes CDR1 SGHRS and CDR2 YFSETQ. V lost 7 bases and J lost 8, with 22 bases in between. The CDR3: CASHPWRERIYEQFF. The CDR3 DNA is TGCGCCAGCCACCCATGGAGGGAGCGAATTTATGAGCAGTTCTTC.

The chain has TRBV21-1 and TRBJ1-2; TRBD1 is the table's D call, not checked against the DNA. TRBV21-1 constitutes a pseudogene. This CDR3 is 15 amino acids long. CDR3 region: CASSKGEGGCYGYTF. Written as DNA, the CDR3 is TGTGCCAGCAGCAAAGGGGAAGGGGGCTGCTATGGCTACACCTTC.

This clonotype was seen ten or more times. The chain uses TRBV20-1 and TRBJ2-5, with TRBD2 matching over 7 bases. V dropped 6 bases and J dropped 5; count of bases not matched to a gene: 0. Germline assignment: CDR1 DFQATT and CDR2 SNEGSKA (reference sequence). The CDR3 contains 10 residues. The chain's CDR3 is CSAGGETQYF. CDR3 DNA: TGCAGTGCGGGAGGGGAGACCCAGTACTTC.